These 25 T cell receptor beta chains were sequenced from one sample in a study of CD8+ T cells in alopecia areata. The treatment denotes: oral pan-JAK inhibitor, 5-10 mg twice daily. Reverse transcription of extracted RNA yielded cDNA, which provided the sequencing template. Profiling relied on immunoSEQ multiplex PCR, and the TCRdb table lists in-frame clones only, not all of them. The sample contains roughly 110,000 clones, 56% of which appear only once. This specimen was CD4+ T cells sorted from blood, taken at week 24, from a patient treated with tofacitinib. These receptor sequences come from a human donor with alopecia areata.

J is TRBJ2-5 and V is TRBV7-3, with 10 bases that match TRBD1. The ends lost 5 bases at V and 5 bases at J; junction bases unmatched: 5. The CDR3 is 14 amino acids. Germline V gives CDR1 SGHTA, CDR2 FQGTGA. The chain's CDR3 is CASSPTGGRETQYF. The CDR3 region has the DNA TGTGCCAGCAGCCCGACAGGGGGCAGGGAGACCCAGTACTTC.

In its sample, this clone was seen a few times. V gene TRBV10-3 combines with J gene TRBJ2-3, with a weak D call TRBD1 (5 bases). Trimming stripped 0 bases from V and 0 bases from J, with 16 bases between. Germline V gives CDR1 ENHRY, CDR2 SYGVKD. This CDR3 contains 18 residues. The CDR3 DNA sequence: TGTGCCATCAGTGAGTCCTCGGTGACAGAGACTAGCACAGATACGCAGTATTTT. This gives the protein CAISESSVTETSTDTQYF.

CDR3 DNA: TGTGCCAGCCGCACAGTAAATAACTATGGCTACACCTTC. Translated, it gives CASRTVNNYGYTF. This rearrangement joins TRBV6-5 to TRBJ1-2; D unclear. The V end lost 8 bases, the J end lost 1 base, and 11 bases lay between the germline ends. From germline, CDR1 is MNHEY and CDR2 SVGAGI. The CDR3 has 13 residues.

The chain carries TRBV6-6 and TRBJ1-4; TRBD1 might be the D (6 bases). The V end lost 6 bases, the J end lost 8 bases, and 13 bases lay between the germline ends. CDR3 length equals 13 residues. Germline CDR1 MNHNY, CDR2 SVGAGI (reference sequence). CDR3 in amino acids: CASRSRQEEKLFF. CDR3 coding DNA: TGTGCCAGCAGATCCAGACAGGAGGAAAAACTGTTTTTT.

This chain uses TRBV4-3 with TRBJ1-2; D possibly corresponds to TRBD1 (6 bases). V was shortened by 5 bases and J by 3 bases, with 13 bases between the two germline ends. This CDR3 has 14 residues. Germline V gene sequence: CDR1 LGHNA, CDR2 YSLEER. This chain's CDR3 is CASSIQGGDYGYTF. CDR3 nucleotides: TGCGCCAGCAGCATACAGGGTGGGGACTATGGCTACACCTTC.

This clone appeared once. The chain is built from TRBV7-3 and TRBJ1-6; D call uncertain. V lost 5 bases, J lost 9 bases, and 8 bases lay in between. The CDR3 has 12 residues. Per the germline V gene, CDR1 is SGHTA and CDR2 is FQGTGA. The CDR3 here is CASSRGGSPLHF. The CDR3 nucleotides read TGTGCCAGCAGCCGCGGTGGTTCACCCCTCCACTTT.

The chain has TRBV2 and TRBJ1-1; D is ambiguous. The CDR3 sequence is 15 residues long. Germline lookup yields CDR1 SNHLY and CDR2 FYNNEI. V was pared by 7 bases and J by 0 bases, with 15 bases between. The CDR3 is CASILSTGVNTEAFF. DNA of the CDR3: TGTGCCAGCATCCTATCGACGGGAGTGAACACTGAAGCTTTCTTT.

J is TRBJ2-1 and V is TRBV19; 12 positions agree with TRBD2. The CDR3 is made up of 18 amino acids. Germline V gives CDR1 LNHDA, CDR2 SQIVND (reference sequence). V lost 4 bases to trimming and J lost 7 bases; unmatched junction nucleotides: 14. The CDR3 bases are TGTGCCAGTAGTAGCGGACTAGCGGGGCCCCCCTATACAAATGAGCAGTTCTTC. It encodes CASSSGLAGPPYTNEQFF.

The J gene is TRBJ1-4, the V gene TRBV29-1, with D maybe TRBD1 (6 bases). CDR3 size: 12 residues. The V end lost 4 bases, the J end lost 8 bases, and 11 bases lay between the germline ends. The germline CDR1 and CDR2 sequences are SQVTM and ANQGSEA. Here the CDR3 reads CSVGKGGEKLFF. CDR3 sequence (DNA): TGCAGCGTTGGAAAGGGGGGGGAAAAACTGTTTTTT.

The rearrangement joins TRBV29-1 to TRBJ1-1; D perhaps matches TRBD1 (5 bases). In germline, CDR1 is SQVTM, CDR2 ANQGSEA. Trimming took 4 bases from V and 0 from J, leaving 15 bases between them. CDR3 length equals 15 residues. In nucleotides, the CDR3 is TGCAGCGTTGTAGGTGTGGGACTGATGAACACTGAAGCTTTCTTT. Its translation is CSVVGVGLMNTEAFF.

The chain carries TRBV4-3 and TRBJ2-5; the D is unclear. Deletions cut 0 bases from V and 5 bases from J, with 10 bases between. Germline V gene sequence: CDR1 LGHNA, CDR2 YSLEER. The CDR3 runs to 14 residues. The CDR3 sequence is CASSQDSRTETQYF. In nucleotides, the CDR3 is TGCGCCAGCAGCCAAGATAGCAGGACGGAGACCCAGTACTTC.

The chain carries TRBV10-3 and TRBJ2-1; the D gene is possibly TRBD1 (5 bases). CDR1 and CDR2 from the germline V gene are ENHRY and SYGVKD. V dropped 8 bases and J dropped 7 bases, with 18 bases sitting between them. CDR3 length equals 14 residues. Here the CDR3 DNA reads TGTGCCATCGCAGGGATCCACAACGGAAATGAGCAGTTCTTC. It encodes CAIAGIHNGNEQFF.

The DNA of the CDR3 is TGTGCCAGCAGCGTAGGGCTAGCGGGGGTCGGTGAGCAGTTCTTC. Translated: CASSVGLAGVGEQFF. V gene TRBV9 combines with J gene TRBJ2-1, with TRBD2 identical over 10 bases. Germline V gives CDR1 SGDLS, CDR2 YYNGEE. V was pared by 0 bases and J by 9 bases, with 6 bases of the junction left unmatched. The CDR3 has 15 amino acids.

The CDR3 spells CSVDAGQEAFF. CDR3 in DNA: TGCAGCGTTGATGCGGGCCAAGAAGCTTTCTTT. The genes are TRBV29-1 and TRBJ1-1; D is ambiguous. Germline V gene data show CDR1 as SQVTM and CDR2 as ANQGSEA. The CDR3 is made up of 11 amino acids. Trimming left V 3 bases short and J 8 bases short, with 10 bases between.

V usage is TRBV10-3 and J usage is TRBJ1-1; D unresolved. V was pared by 6 bases and J by 0 bases, with 5 bases between. The CDR3 length is 12 residues. From germline, CDR1 is ENHRY and CDR2 SYGVKD. The CDR3 DNA sequence: TGTGCCATCAGGGGGATGAACACTGAAGCTTTCTTT. Amino acid sequence: CAIRGMNTEAFF.

This chain uses TRBV27 with TRBJ1-1; D possibly corresponds to TRBD1 (5 bases). Germline lookup yields CDR1 MNHEY and CDR2 SMNVEV (reference sequence). The CDR3 totals 14 residues. V lost 3 bases and J lost 1, with 9 bases in between. The CDR3 DNA reads TGTGCCAGCAGTTTGGGACGGGAGAACACTGAAGCTTTCTTT. Translating it yields CASSLGRENTEAFF.

The gene calls are TRBV2 and TRBJ2-5, with D uncertain. The germline CDR1 and CDR2 sequences are SNHLY and FYNNEI. The CDR3 extends over 15 amino acids. V was pared by 2 bases and J by 3 bases, with 13 bases between. CDR3 nucleotides: TGTGCCAGCAGTGAATTAGGGTTTGAAGAAGAGACCCAGTACTTC. This encodes CASSELGFEEETQYF.

This clone was seen just once. The rearrangement links TRBV15 to TRBJ2-3; perhaps TRBD1 as D (6 bases). Germline values: CDR1 LNHNV, CDR2 YYDKDF (reference sequence). CDR3 length equals 16 residues. With 0 bases removed from V and 2 bases from J, the gap between germline ends came to 12 bases. This CDR3 reads CATSRDRTVNTDTQYF. The CDR3 coding sequence is TGTGCCACCAGCAGAGATCGGACAGTAAACACAGATACGCAGTATTTT.

This chain joins TRBV7-2 and TRBJ2-5; tentative D call: TRBD2 (6 bases). V lost 5 bases and J lost 11, with 18 bases in between. CDR1 is SGHTA and CDR2 is FQGNSA in the germline V gene. CDR3 length: 13 amino acids. This chain's CDR3 is CASSPGTQRQQYF. The CDR3 coding sequence is TGTGCCAGCAGCCCAGGGACTCAGCGGCAGCAGTACTTC.

The rearrangement joins TRBV9 to TRBJ2-1, with TRBD2 matching 12 bases. The CDR3 has 16 residues. After removal of 4 bases from V and 9 bases from J, the junction contained 11 bases not matched to a gene. The germline CDR1 and CDR2 sequences are SGDLS and YYNGEE. The CDR3 loop reads CASSPLAGGPSLEQFF. CDR3 sequence (DNA): TGTGCCAGCAGCCCCCTAGCGGGGGGGCCTTCCCTTGAGCAGTTCTTC.

The gene calls are TRBV30 and TRBJ2-7; possibly TRBD1 or TRBD2 for D (6 bases each). Trimming took off 2 bases at V and 7 bases at J, with 12 bases between the two ends. The CDR3 has 12 amino acids. Germline values: CDR1 GTSNPN, CDR2 SVGIG (reference sequence). In DNA form, the CDR3 reads TGTGCCTGGAGTTCCCAGGGGAGGGAGCAGTACTTC. Its protein is CAWSSQGREQYF.

The chain couples TRBV10-3 to TRBJ1-2; maybe TRBD1 (5 bases). The germline CDR1 and CDR2 sequences are ENHRY and SYGVKD. CDR3 size: 13 residues. V shed 7 bases and J shed 7 bases, with 16 bases lying between them. The CDR3 nucleotides are TGTGCCATCACTAAGACAGCGGATGGTGGCTACACCTTC. Translation: CAITKTADGGYTF.

This clone was seen only a few times. In DNA, the CDR3 is TGTGCCAGCAGTTCAACAGGGATTGGGGCCAACGTCCTGACTTTC. Its protein is CASSSTGIGANVLTF. This chain links TRBV2 with TRBJ2-6; D may be TRBD1 (6 bases). The CDR3 has 15 amino acids. CDR1 is SNHLY, CDR2 FYNNEI, per germline. V shed 5 bases and J shed 3 bases, with 11 bases lying between them.

This clone turned up a few times. The chain is built from TRBV23-1 and TRBJ2-4, with 10 bases matching TRBD1. TRBV23-1 is an ORF for which the function is uncertain. V gave up 7 bases and J gave up 2 bases; unmatched junction bases: 8. The CDR3 covers 16 residues. DNA of the CDR3: TGCGCCAGCATTACGACAGGGGGCTTGTCCAAAAACATTCAGTACTTC. The encoded protein is CASITTGGLSKNIQYF.

In DNA form, the CDR3 reads TGTGCCAGCAGCTTCTCGGCAGGGGGTGTGTATGGCTACACCTTC. Translating gives CASSFSAGGVYGYTF. The chain employs TRBV5-4 and TRBJ1-2; TRBD1 agrees at 7 bases. Unmatched junction bases numbered 9, after V lost 2 bases and J lost 5 bases. The germline CDR1 and CDR2 sequences are SGHNT and YYREEE (reference sequence). The CDR3 loop spans 15 amino acids.